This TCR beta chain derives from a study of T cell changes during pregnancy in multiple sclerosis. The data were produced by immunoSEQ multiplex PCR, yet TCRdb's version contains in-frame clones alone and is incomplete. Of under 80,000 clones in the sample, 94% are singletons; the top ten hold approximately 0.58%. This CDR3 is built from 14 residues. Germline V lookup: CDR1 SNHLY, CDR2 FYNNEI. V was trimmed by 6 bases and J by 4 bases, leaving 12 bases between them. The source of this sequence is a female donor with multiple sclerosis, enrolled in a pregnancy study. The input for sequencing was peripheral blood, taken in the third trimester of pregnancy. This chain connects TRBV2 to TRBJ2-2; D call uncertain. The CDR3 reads CASSREMSTGELFF. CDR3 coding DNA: TGTGCCAGCAGCCGTGAGATGAGCACCGGGGAGCTGTTTTTT. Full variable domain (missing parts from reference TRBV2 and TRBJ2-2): EPEVTQTPSHQVTQMGQEVILRCVPISNHLYFYWYRQILGQKVEFLVSFYNNEISEKSEIFDDQFSVERPDGSNFTLKIRSTKLEDSAMYFCASSREMSTGELFFGEGSRLTVL.